This T cell receptor beta chain was profiled in a study of shared clonotypes between healthy human individuals. Study-wide results and caveats: Clonotype sharing among donors, it was expected, would be affected by sequencing depth. Rarefaction curves obtained for sorted subsets showed sequencing incomplete despite large depth.

Naive CD8 cells lacked CD45RO and underwent positive selection for CCR7, leaving out terminally differentiated effector memory CD45RA+ cells. This CDR3 comprises 16 residues. V was shortened by 5 bases and J by 0 bases, with 16 bases between the two germline ends. Germline V gives CDR1 MNHEY, CDR2 SMNVEV (reference sequence). Once extracted for a subset, genomic DNA was divided evenly among several immunoSEQ plates. Replicate PCRs run on sorted subsets employed approximately 0.2 ug DNA, approximately 30,000 T cell genomes. The table came from immunoSEQ multiplex PCR; TCRdb's copy has only in-frame clones and leaves some out. The data contain around 2,000,000 clones, less than 95% of them singletons. In the case of this clone: Its specificity is not known.

The receptor was derived from a young man in good health. Sequencing was done on a sample of naive CD8+ T cells sorted from blood. V usage is TRBV27 and J usage is TRBJ2-5, with unresolved D. The CDR3 nucleotides are TGTGCCAGCAGTCCGCCGAAAGGTGAGGACCAAGAGACCCAGTACTTC. As protein: CASSPPKGEDQETQYF.